This TCR beta chain stems from a study of CD8 T cells in Susac syndrome. Reverse transcription of roughly 0.5 to 1 ug RNA was carried out with random hexamers. A multiplex approach, immunoSEQ multiplex PCR, amplified TCR beta CDR3 across 54 Vbeta and 13 Jbeta. TCRdb re-called the immunoSEQ multiplex PCR reads with MiXCR, one entry per CDR3 protein. This table has 250,000 or so distinct CDR3 sequences, approximately 92% appearing once. The germline V gene has CDR1 SQVTM and CDR2 ANQGSEA. The CDR3 length is 13 residues. The V gene lost 4 bases and the J gene lost 5 bases, with 14 bases spanning the gap. Negative isolation was used for CD8+ and CD4+ T cells, and FACS enrichment was applied to TEMRA cells.

This clonotype was sampled from a human donor with multiple sclerosis. The rearrangement joins TRBV29-1 to TRBJ2-5; D assignment may be TRBD1 or TRBD2 (5 bases each). Sequencing input: CD4+ T cells from PBMCs. The CDR3 spells CSVGQGRWETQYF. The CDR3 DNA sequence: TGCAGCGTTGGTCAGGGACGGTGGGAGACCCAGTACTTC.